This TCR beta chain appears in the sequencing data of a study of regulatory T cells in long-lasting Graves disease. Stated time point: newly diagnosed GD, antithyroid drugs for less than 3 months. Following extraction of RNA from PBMCs, that RNA was used to make the TCR library. Germline V gene sequence: CDR1 SGHTA, CDR2 FQGTGA. The CDR3 sequence is 16 residues long. Trimming took 1 base from V and 4 from J; bases not matched to a gene: 6. iRepertoire HTBI primers and Arm-PCR of CDR3 regions built TCR beta libraries. One entry per CDR3 protein, called by TCRdb with MiXCR from the multiplex PCR reads. The sample has approximately 480,000 distinct CDR3 sequences; roughly 17% are singletons. This clonotype was detected many times. The sample also formed part of further work on T cells in Graves' hyperthyroidism and ophthalmopathy.

This clonotype was sampled from a man aged 40-49 years with Graves disease. The input for sequencing was peripheral blood mononuclear cells (PBMCs), taken at new diagnosis, from a patient treated with antithyroid drugs. The gene calls are TRBV7-3 and TRBJ2-3, with 9 bases that match TRBD2. The CDR3 coding sequence is TGTGCCAGCAGCTTAAGAGGTAGCGGGAGAGCAGATACGCAGTATTTT. This sequence encodes CASSLRGSGRADTQYF.